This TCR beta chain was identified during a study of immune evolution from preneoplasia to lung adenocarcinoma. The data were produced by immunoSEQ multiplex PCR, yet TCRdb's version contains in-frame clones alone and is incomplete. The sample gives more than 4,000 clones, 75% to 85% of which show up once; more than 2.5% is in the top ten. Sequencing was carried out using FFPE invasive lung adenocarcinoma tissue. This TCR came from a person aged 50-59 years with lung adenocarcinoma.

The CDR3 DNA follows: TGTGCCAGCAGCAAAGCGCTTTGGACTCCCTATCCTAGGGAGCAGTACTTC. It specifies CASSKALWTPYPREQYF. The genes are TRBV21-1 and TRBJ2-7; the table's D call, TRBD2, was not checked against the DNA. TRBV21-1 has pseudogene status. This CDR3 has 17 amino acids.